This TCR beta chain was profiled in a study of beta chain features in type 1 diabetes. Study conclusions and caveats: All four CD4+ subsets from Type 1 diabetes patients carried moderately but significantly shorter TCRB CDR3s. Within patients, naive, central memory and Treg TCRB repertoires seemed more similar than within healthy donors.

Worth noting for this clone: Its matching antigen is unknown.

CD4+ naive, central memory, regulatory and stem cell-like memory cells were sorted via CD45RO/CCR7/CD25/CD127/CD95/CD27. Of the isolated RNA, all was reverse transcribed, and so the sequenced material was expressed TCRB transcripts. Naive, central memory and regulatory T cell samples averaged around 3.5 million immunoSEQ reads each. The data were produced by immunoSEQ multiplex PCR, yet TCRdb's version contains in-frame clones alone and is incomplete. This sample has approximately 600,000 clones, with around an eighth found just once. CDR1 and CDR2 (germline): MNHEY, SMNVEV (reference sequence). Trimming stripped 3 bases from V and 7 bases from J, with 12 bases between. This CDR3 spans 13 amino acids.

Material: naive CD4+ T cells from blood. J is TRBJ1-2 and V is TRBV27; tentatively, D is TRBD1 (6 bases). The receptor comes from a man aged 25-45 years with type 1 diabetes. The CDR3 DNA reads as TGTGCCAGCAGTTTCAGGGGCCGCGGTGGCTACACCTTC. This gives the protein CASSFRGRGGYTF.